This T cell receptor (beta chain) derives from a study of identifying expanded T cells in peripheral blood. Sequencing was performed with immunoSEQ multiplex PCR; in TCRdb, only in-frame clones are kept and a portion is missing. The data contain about 86,000 clones, roughly 85% of them seen just once; the ten biggest clones take up 3.5% to 5.5%. The study, taken as a whole, reports: Technical replicates showed about 1.1 changed clones; approximately two weeks roughly 16; four weeks 19. Roughly 2-week clone count variance significantly increased as total template count grew.

Collection occurred without any documented infections or immune events in donors. About this clone itself: The antigen is not known.

In germline, CDR1 is SGHDN, CDR2 FVKESK. The length of the CDR3 is 19 residues. Trimming stripped 0 bases from V and 4 bases from J, with 24 bases between. This clonotype originated in a person aged 18 to 70 in good health. The V and J genes are TRBV14 and TRBJ1-1; a weak D match, TRBD1 (5 bases). Sequencing used blood. CDR3 in amino acids: CASSQDPAAGTGWFTEAFF. DNA of the CDR3: TGTGCCAGCAGCCAAGATCCCGCCGCGGGGACGGGGTGGTTCACTGAAGCTTTCTTT.